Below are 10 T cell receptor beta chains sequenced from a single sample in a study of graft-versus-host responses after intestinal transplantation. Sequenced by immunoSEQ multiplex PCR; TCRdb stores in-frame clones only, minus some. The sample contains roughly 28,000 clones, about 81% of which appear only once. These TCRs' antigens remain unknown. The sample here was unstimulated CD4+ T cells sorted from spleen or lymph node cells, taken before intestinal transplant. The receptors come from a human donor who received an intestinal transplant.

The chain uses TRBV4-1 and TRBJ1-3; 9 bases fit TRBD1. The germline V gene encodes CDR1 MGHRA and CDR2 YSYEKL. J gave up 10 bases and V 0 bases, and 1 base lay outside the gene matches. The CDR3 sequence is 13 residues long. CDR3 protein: CASSQDDRGTIYF. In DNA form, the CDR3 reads TGCGCCAGCAGCCAAGACGACAGGGGGACCATATATTTT.

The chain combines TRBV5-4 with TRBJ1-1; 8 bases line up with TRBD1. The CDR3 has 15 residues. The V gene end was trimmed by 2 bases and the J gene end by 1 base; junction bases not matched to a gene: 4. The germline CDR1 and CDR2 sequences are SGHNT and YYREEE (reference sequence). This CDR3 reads CASSLRTGRNTEAFF. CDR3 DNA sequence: TGTGCCAGCAGCTTACGGACAGGGAGGAACACTGAAGCTTTCTTT.

CDR3 sequence reads: CASSEWSGVAFF. The CDR3 DNA follows: TGTGCCAGCAGTGAATGGTCGGGGGTAGCTTTCTTT. V and J are TRBV25-1 and TRBJ1-1; tentative D call: TRBD1 (5 bases). V dropped 1 base and J dropped 10 bases, with 10 bases sitting between them. The CDR3 runs 12 residues. Germline CDR1 and CDR2: MGHDK and SYGVNS.

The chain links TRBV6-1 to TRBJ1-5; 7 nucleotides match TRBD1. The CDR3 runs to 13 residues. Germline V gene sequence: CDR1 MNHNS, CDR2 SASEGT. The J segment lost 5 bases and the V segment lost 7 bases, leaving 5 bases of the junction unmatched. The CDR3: CASKGQIDQPQHF. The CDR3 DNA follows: TGTGCCAGCAAGGGACAGATTGATCAGCCCCAGCATTTT.

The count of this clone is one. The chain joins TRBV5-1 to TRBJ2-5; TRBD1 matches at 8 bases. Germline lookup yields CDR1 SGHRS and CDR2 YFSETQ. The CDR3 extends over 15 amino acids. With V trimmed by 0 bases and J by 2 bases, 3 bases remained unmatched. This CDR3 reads CASSLGQGAQETQYF. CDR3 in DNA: TGCGCCAGCAGCTTGGGCCAGGGGGCTCAAGAGACCCAGTACTTC.

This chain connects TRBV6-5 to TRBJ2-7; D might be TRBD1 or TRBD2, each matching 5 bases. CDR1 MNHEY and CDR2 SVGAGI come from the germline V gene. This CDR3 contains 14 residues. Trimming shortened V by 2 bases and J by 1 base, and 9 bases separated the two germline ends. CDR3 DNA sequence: TGTGCCAGCAGTTACGGGGGACCGTCCTACGAGCAGTACTTC. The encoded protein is CASSYGGPSYEQYF.

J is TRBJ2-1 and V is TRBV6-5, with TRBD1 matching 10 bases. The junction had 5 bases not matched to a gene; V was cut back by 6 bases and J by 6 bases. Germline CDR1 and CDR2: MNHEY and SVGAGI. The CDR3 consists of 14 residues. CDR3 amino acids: CASSWTGGGNEQFF. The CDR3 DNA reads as TGTGCCAGCAGCTGGACAGGGGGGGGCAATGAGCAGTTCTTC.

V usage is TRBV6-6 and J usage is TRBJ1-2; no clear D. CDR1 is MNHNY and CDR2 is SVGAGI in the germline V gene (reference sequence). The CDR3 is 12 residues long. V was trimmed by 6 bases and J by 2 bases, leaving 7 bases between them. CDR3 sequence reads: CASRYSNYGYTF. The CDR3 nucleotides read TGTGCCAGCAGGTACAGCAACTATGGCTACACCTTC.

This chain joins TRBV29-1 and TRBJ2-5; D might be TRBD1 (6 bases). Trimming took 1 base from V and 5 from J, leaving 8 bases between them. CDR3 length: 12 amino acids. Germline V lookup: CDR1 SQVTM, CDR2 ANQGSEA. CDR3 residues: CSVEGQGETQYF. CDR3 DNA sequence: TGCAGCGTTGAAGGGCAGGGGGAGACCCAGTACTTC.

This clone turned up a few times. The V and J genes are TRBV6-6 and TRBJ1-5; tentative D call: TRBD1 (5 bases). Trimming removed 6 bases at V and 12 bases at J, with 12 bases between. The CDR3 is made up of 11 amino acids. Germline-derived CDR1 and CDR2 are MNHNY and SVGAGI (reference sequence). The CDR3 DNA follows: TGTGCCAGCAGCCCGGGCAGGGTCCAGCATTTT. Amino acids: CASSPGRVQHF.